These 5 T cell receptor beta chains were all obtained from the same sample, sequenced in a study of T cells after yellow fever vaccination. One entry per CDR3 protein, called by TCRdb with MiXCR from the 5' RACE reads. Among 250,000 to 350,000 distinct CDR3 sequences, around 7% were seen once, and the ten largest hold roughly a sixth. The sequences come from PBMCs, collected roughly 47 days after the first yellow fever vaccination. The receptors here all came from a man younger than 35 who received the YFV17D yellow fever vaccine.

The CDR3 sequence: CASSLTPRDTDTQYF. CDR3 nucleotide sequence: TGTGCCAGCAGTTTAACCCCTCGGGACACAGATACGCAGTATTTT. The chain couples TRBV28 to TRBJ2-3; a possible D gene is TRBD2 (5 bases). CDR3 length: 15 residues. CDR1 is MDHEN and CDR2 is SYDVKM in the germline V gene. V was pared by 2 bases and J by 2 bases, with 11 bases between.

This clonotype was seen repeatedly, ten times or more. This sequence joins TRBV5-1 and TRBJ2-1, with D unresolved. This CDR3 region has 13 residues. The V end lost 0 bases, the J end lost 8 bases, and 9 bases lay between the germline ends. The germline gives CDR1 SGHRS, CDR2 YFSETQ. CDR3 sequence (DNA): TGCGCCAGCAGCTTGGTAAAAGGGTATGAGCAGTTCTTC. Protein product: CASSLVKGYEQFF.

This clonotype appeared a few times. The rearrangement joins TRBV10-1 to TRBJ2-3; D is ambiguous. In germline, CDR1 is WNHNN, CDR2 SYGVQD (reference sequence). V lost 4 bases, J lost 1 base, and 15 bases lay in between. The CDR3 length is 16 residues. The CDR3 nucleotides are TGCGCCAGCAGTGGGAGCTGGGCTCCCGGCACAGATACGCAGTATTTT. It translates to CASSGSWAPGTDTQYF.

This clonotype was recorded a few times. The chain employs TRBV12-3 or TRBV12-4 and TRBJ2-3, with D perhaps TRBD1 or TRBD2 (5 bases each). Between the trimmed V and J ends, which lost 5 bases and 2 bases, there was a span of 17 bases. There are 16 residues in the CDR3. The CDR3 DNA sequence: TGTGCCAGCAGTCCTATGGGGACCTCCTACACAGATACGCAGTATTTT. This codes for CASSPMGTSYTDTQYF.

V is TRBV20-1 and J is TRBJ2-1; TRBD2 matches at 9 bases. V dropped 4 bases and J dropped 8; count of bases not matched to a gene: 9. CDR1 is DFQATT and CDR2 is SNEGSKA in the germline V gene (reference sequence). This CDR3 has 14 residues. The DNA for the CDR3 is TGCAGTGCTACTATAGCGGGGGCTCGGTATGAGCAGTTCTTC. Residues: CSATIAGARYEQFF.